Below, 24 T cell receptor beta chains from the same sample are listed, as sequenced in a study of T cells in Graves' hyperthyroidism and ophthalmopathy. From RNA transcripts, TCR beta CDR3 regions were amplified. Primed by the HTBI set, a first-round RT-PCR was run on the TCR CDR3. TCRdb re-called the multiplex PCR reads with MiXCR, one entry per CDR3 protein. This table holds 640,000 or so distinct CDR3 sequences, 12% to 15% found once. Input material: blood. The receptors stem from a woman under 30 with Graves' ophthalmopathy.

This chain joins TRBV30 and TRBJ2-7; 10 bases align to TRBD1. The trim removed 2 bases at V and 3 bases at J, leaving 7 bases unmatched. The germline gives CDR1 GTSNPN, CDR2 SVGIG (reference sequence). The CDR3 contains 15 residues. CDR3 in amino acids: CAWSPSGQGGYEQYF. DNA for the CDR3: TGTGCCTGGAGTCCCTCCGGACAGGGGGGCTACGAGCAGTACTTC.

This clonotype was counted many times. V gene TRBV13 combines with J gene TRBJ2-5; no reliable D call. This CDR3 has 16 amino acids. CDR1 is PRHDT, CDR2 FYEKMQ, per germline (reference sequence). The germline V and J ends were trimmed by 6 bases and 3 bases, with 20 bases remaining between them. The DNA for the CDR3 is TGTGCCAGCAGAGAGACGGCCGGCAGGACGAAAGAGACCCAGTACTTC. Protein product: CASRETAGRTKETQYF.

The chain carries TRBV19 and TRBJ2-7; 8 bases align to TRBD2. Germline CDR1 LNHDA, CDR2 SQIVND (reference sequence). This CDR3 is 15 amino acids long. The V and J ends lost 1 base and 2 bases, in that order; junction bases with no gene match: 4. As DNA, the CDR3 is TGTGCCAGTAGTATAGGAGCGGGAGCGGCCTACGAGCAGTACTTC. Amino acid sequence: CASSIGAGAAYEQYF.

This chain connects TRBV19 to TRBJ2-2; D is ambiguous. CDR1 LNHDA and CDR2 SQIVND come from the germline V gene (reference sequence). This CDR3 comprises 14 residues. V was trimmed by 3 bases and J by 2 bases, leaving 7 bases between them. CDR3 sequence: CASSIMSNTGELFF. The CDR3 DNA reads as TGTGCCAGTAGTATTATGAGTAACACCGGGGAGCTGTTTTTT.

This clonotype was observed at least ten times. V and J are TRBV7-3 and TRBJ2-1; the match to TRBD1 covers 10 bases. The V gene's germline CDR1 is SGHTA and CDR2 FQGTGA. The CDR3 spans 14 residues. V shed 5 bases and J 9 bases; nucleotides not matched to a gene: 7. CDR3 sequence reads: CASSLGQGESEQFF. For the CDR3, the DNA is TGTGCCAGCAGCCTAGGACAGGGGGAAAGTGAGCAGTTCTTC.

This sequence joins TRBV7-9 and TRBJ2-3; D might be TRBD1 (6 bases). The CDR3 is made up of 14 amino acids. In germline, CDR1 is SEHNR, CDR2 FQNEAQ (reference sequence). Trimming left V 7 bases short and J 0 bases short, with 11 bases between. CDR3 bases: TGTGCCAGCACAGTCGACAGGAGCACAGATACGCAGTATTTT. Its protein product is CASTVDRSTDTQYF.

V usage is TRBV5-6 and J usage is TRBJ2-2; D might be TRBD2 (6 bases). Germline V gene data show CDR1 as SGHDT and CDR2 as YYEEEE. V lost 2 bases to trimming and J lost 4 bases, with 15 bases between them. CDR3 length: 16 amino acids. CDR3 nucleotide sequence: TGTGCCAGCAGCTTTGGGGGACTGGCGAGCACCGGGGAGCTGTTTTTT. Its protein is CASSFGGLASTGELFF.

This clonotype was seen many times. The chain carries TRBV6-1 and TRBJ2-7; TRBD2 might be the D (5 bases). CDR1 is MNHNS and CDR2 is SASEGT in the germline V gene. V lost 5 bases, J lost 2 bases, and 13 bases lay in between. The CDR3 consists of 14 residues. The CDR3 is CASSWDSVTYEQYF. CDR3 nucleotide sequence: TGTGCCAGCAGTTGGGATAGCGTCACCTACGAGCAGTACTTC.

This clonotype was seen ten or more times. This chain links TRBV9 with TRBJ1-5; no firm D call. Germline values: CDR1 SGDLS, CDR2 YYNGEE. V lost 3 bases to trimming and J lost 2 bases, with 12 bases between them. The CDR3 length is 15 residues. CDR3: CASSAGLDGNQPQHF. Here the CDR3 DNA reads TGTGCCAGCAGCGCCGGGTTGGACGGCAATCAGCCCCAGCATTTT. Combining the CDR3 with reference TRBV9 and TRBJ1-5 gives the whole variable domain DSGVTQTPKHLITATGQRVTLRCSPRSGDLSVYWYQQSLDQGLQFLIQYYNGEERAKGNILERFSAQQFPDLHSELNLSSLELGDSALYFCASSAGLDGNQPQHFGDGTRLSIL.

Only a few counts were recorded for this clonotype. This may be a read error: a much more frequent sequence differs by one nucleotide. V usage is TRBV3-1 and J usage is TRBJ2-3; D might be TRBD1 (5 bases). There are 14 residues in the CDR3. Germline CDR1 LGHDT, CDR2 YNNKEL (reference sequence). This CDR3 is CASSQDQDTDMQYF. As DNA, the CDR3 is TGTGCCAGCAGCCAAGATCAGGACACAGATATGCAGTATTTT.

The rearrangement links TRBV12-3 or TRBV12-4 to TRBJ2-7; unclear D gene. With 7 bases removed from V and 2 bases from J, the gap between germline ends came to 15 bases. The CDR3 runs 14 residues. Here the CDR3 reads CASNGVTSAYEQYF. CDR3 in DNA: TGTGCCAGCAATGGGGTGACATCGGCCTACGAGCAGTACTTC.

The V gene is TRBV5-1, the J gene TRBJ2-2, with D uncertain. The germline V gene has CDR1 SGHRS and CDR2 YFSETQ. This CDR3 is built from 14 residues. Trimming took off 3 bases at V and 7 bases at J, with 13 bases between the two ends. The chain's CDR3 is CASSYRTPSGELFF. CDR3 in DNA: TGCGCCAGCAGCTACCGGACCCCGAGCGGGGAGCTGTTTTTT. The full variable domain, completed using reference TRBV5-1 and TRBJ2-2, is KAGVTQTPRYLIKTRGQQVTLSCSPISGHRSVSWYQQTPGQGLQFLFEYFSETQRNKGNFPGRFSGRQFSNSRSEMNVSTLELGDSALYLCASSYRTPSGELFFGEGSRLTVL.

The chain combines TRBV7-3 with TRBJ1-5; TRBD1 matches 10 bases. V shed 4 bases and J 2 bases; nucleotides not matched to a gene: 17. CDR1 and CDR2 (germline): SGHTA, FQGTGA. CDR3 length: 20 residues. CDR3 coding DNA: TGTGCCAGCAGCTCGGGGGCAGGGGCTCAAGGGACAGGGGGCAATCAGCCCCAGCATTTT. Its translation is CASSSGAGAQGTGGNQPQHF.

Notes on this clonotype: The junction differs from germline at one of its ends, possibly a read error. The rearrangement joins TRBV6-5 to TRBJ2-1; TRBD2 matches 9 bases. The CDR3 length is 19 residues. Germline V gene data show CDR1 as MNHEY and CDR2 as SVGAGI. CDR3 protein: CASSYSLAGILMSYNGQFF. CDR3 coding DNA: TGTGCCAGCAGTTACTCGCTAGCGGGAATCTTAATGTCCTACAATGGGCAGTTCTTC.

This clonotype was seen more than once but under ten times. The chain carries TRBV20-1 and TRBJ2-5, with 7 bases aligning to TRBD2. CDR1 and CDR2 from the germline V gene are DFQATT and SNEGSKA (reference sequence). The length of the CDR3 is 15 residues. With 2 bases clipped from V and 0 bases from J, the junction kept 6 bases outside the gene matches. Written as DNA, the CDR3 is TGCAGTGCTAGACGCGGGCTAGCGGACCAAGAGACCCAGTACTTC. Its protein is CSARRGLADQETQYF.

The sample holds many counts of this clonotype. The chain is built from TRBV12-3 or TRBV12-4 and TRBJ2-1; 9 nucleotides align to TRBD2. V was pared by 1 base and J by 6 bases, with 4 bases of the junction left unmatched. The length of the CDR3 is 15 residues. This CDR3 is CASSLGSGSGNEQFF. Written as DNA, the CDR3 is TGTGCCAGCAGTTTAGGTAGCGGGAGTGGCAATGAGCAGTTCTTC.

This clonotype was counted between two and nine times. The V gene is TRBV13, the J gene TRBJ2-2; D is ambiguous. The CDR3 sequence is 11 residues long. Germline CDR1 and CDR2: PRHDT and FYEKMQ (reference sequence). V dropped 4 bases and J dropped 6 bases, with 3 bases sitting between them. DNA for the CDR3: TGTGCCAGCAGCTCCGCCGGGGAGCTGTTTTTT. It translates to CASSSAGELFF.

This clonotype was seen only a few times. This sequence joins TRBV27 and TRBJ1-6; no firm D call. Germline loops: CDR1 MNHEY, CDR2 SMNVEV (reference sequence). Trimming cost V 9 bases and J 5 bases, with 8 bases left between them. This CDR3 contains 12 residues. CDR3: CASRVHNSPLHF. DNA for the CDR3: TGTGCCAGTAGGGTCCATAATTCACCCCTCCACTTT.

The V call is TRBV29-1, the J call TRBJ1-2; D remains unclear. Trimming removed 0 bases from V and 6 bases from J, with 5 bases in between. The CDR3 is 11 amino acids. Germline CDR1 reads SQVTM; CDR2 reads ANQGSEA. CDR3 bases: TGCAGCGTTGAAGACAGAAATGGCTACACCTTC. It translates to CSVEDRNGYTF.

This clonotype was picked up many times. This sequence joins TRBV19 and TRBJ1-1, with D unresolved. The CDR3 runs to 14 residues. The V gene's germline CDR1 is LNHDA and CDR2 SQIVND (reference sequence). V was clipped by 6 bases and J by 1 base, with 12 bases between them. The CDR3 spells CASSPVAPNTEAFF. For the CDR3, the DNA is TGTGCCAGTAGCCCAGTCGCGCCGAACACTGAAGCTTTCTTT. The complete variable domain, with remaining parts taken from reference TRBV19 and TRBJ1-1, reads DGGITQSPKYLFRKEGQNVTLSCEQNLNHDAMYWYRQDPGQGLRLIYYSQIVNDFQKGDIAEGYSVSREKKESFPLTVTSAQKNPTAFYLCASSPVAPNTEAFFGQGTRLTVV.

This clonotype came up many times. This sequence joins TRBV6-1 and TRBJ1-2; the match to TRBD1 covers 7 bases. Unmatched junction bases numbered 12, after V lost 5 bases and J lost 6 bases. CDR1 is MNHNS and CDR2 is SASEGT in the germline V gene. The CDR3 has 15 amino acids. The CDR3 DNA sequence: TGTGCCAGCAGTTCCTTTACCGACAGGGACAATGGCTACACCTTC. This sequence encodes CASSSFTDRDNGYTF.

This rearrangement joins TRBV28 to TRBJ1-2, with 9 bases identical to TRBD1. This CDR3 is built from 14 residues. The junction had 10 bases not matched to a gene; V was cut back by 6 bases and J by 8 bases. Germline CDR1 reads MDHEN; CDR2 reads SYDVKM. CDR3 protein: CASRNQQGAGGYTF. CDR3 DNA: TGTGCCAGCAGGAATCAACAGGGGGCTGGGGGCTACACCTTC.

This clonotype was seen at least ten times. V and J are TRBV27 and TRBJ1-6; perhaps TRBD1 as D (6 bases). CDR1 is MNHEY, CDR2 SMNVEV, per germline (reference sequence). The CDR3 has 13 amino acids. Trimming left V 6 bases short and J 9 bases short, with 12 bases between. For the CDR3, the DNA is TGTGCCAGCAGAGAGGGGGTGCGTTCACCCCTCCACTTT. Translated: CASREGVRSPLHF.

This clonotype was counted ten times or more. The chain couples TRBV3-1 to TRBJ1-2, with 10 bases matching TRBD1. CDR3 length equals 20 residues. V was clipped by 0 bases and J by 6 bases; unmatched bases: 19. CDR1 is LGHDT and CDR2 is YNNKEL in the germline V gene (reference sequence). The CDR3 nucleotides are TGTGCCAGCAGCCAAGACTGGGCCGGGACAGGGGTTATGGCTATGGATGGCTACACCTTC. Its protein is CASSQDWAGTGVMAMDGYTF. The whole variable domain, remainder taken from reference TRBV3-1 and TRBJ1-2, is DTAVSQTPKYLVTQMGNDKSIKCEQNLGHDTMYWYKQDSKKFLKIMFSYNNKELIINETVPNRFSPKSPDKAHLNLHINSLELGDSAVYFCASSQDWAGTGVMAMDGYTFGSGTRLTVV.